This paragraph covers one T cell receptor (beta chain) sequence. Authors' processing steps: Amplifying reference gene primers gave estimates of nucleated cell counts. Assay used: immunoSEQ multiplex PCR; TCRdb lists only in-frame clones, some missing. That table furnishes V, J and clone size, whereas the DNA furnished D and trimming. The table lists 50,000 to 65,000 clones, roughly 81% of them singletons, with over 4.5% in the top ten. The CDR3 length is 16 residues. Between the trimmed V and J ends, which lost 3 bases and 4 bases, there was a span of 19 bases. The germline CDR1 and CDR2 sequences are KGHSH and LQKENI. The data stem from a study of blood T cell repertoires in COVID-19. For the study at large: COVID-19 samples from acute and convalescent phases originated in the United States, Italy and Spain. Sources were T cells, B-cell-depleted T cells, or PBMCs; the material itself was cDNA or gDNA.

This TCR was sampled from a woman aged 60 to 75 with acute or convalescent COVID-19. Material: peripheral blood. The rearrangement joins TRBV18 to TRBJ2-7, with D possibly TRBD2 on 6 matching bases. The CDR3 DNA reads TGTGCCAGCTCACCTCCAACTAGGGGCGCGGGGTACGAGCAGTACTTC. Translation gives CASSPPTRGAGYEQYF.